Shown below are 15 T cell receptor beta chains from a single sample sequenced in a study of blood T cell repertoires in COVID-19. Measured with immunoSEQ multiplex PCR; TCRdb has only the in-frame clones, and not every one. Of 250,000 to 300,000 clones in the sample, around 88% were seen once. Sample: peripheral blood. The source of these receptors is a woman in her 70s with COVID-19, enrolled during active disease.

The CDR3 spells CASSLSRTGGETNEKLFF. DNA for the CDR3: TGTGCCAGCAGTTTATCTCGAACAGGGGGCGAAACTAATGAAAAACTGTTTTTT. This sequence joins TRBV6-2 or TRBV6-3 and TRBJ1-4; 9 bases agree with TRBD1. The CDR3 has 18 residues. The germline gives CDR1 MNHEY, CDR2 SVGEGT. The V and J ends lost 4 bases and 1 base, in that order; junction bases with no gene match: 10.

The chain uses TRBV5-1 and TRBJ1-2, with unresolved D. This CDR3 has 11 residues. Trimming removed 0 bases from V and 14 bases from J, with 11 bases in between. Germline loops: CDR1 SGHRS, CDR2 YFSETQ. DNA for the CDR3: TGCGCCAGCAGCTTGGGTGCCGCTAGTACCTTC. Its translation: CASSLGAASTF.

The rearrangement joins TRBV5-1 to TRBJ1-3; D possibly corresponds to TRBD1 (5 bases). Germline CDR1 is SGHRS and CDR2 is YFSETQ. The CDR3 sequence is 17 residues long. The V and J ends lost 2 bases and 4 bases respectively, with 19 bases between them. The CDR3 sequence is CASSLRSTGQRGNTIYF. CDR3 nucleotide sequence: TGCGCCAGCAGCTTACGATCTACAGGACAAAGGGGAAACACCATATATTTT.

The rearrangement links TRBV7-9 to TRBJ1-2, with D unresolved. Trimming shortened V by 1 base and J by 2 bases, and 8 bases separated the two germline ends. This CDR3 has 14 amino acids. Germline V gene sequence: CDR1 SEHNR, CDR2 FQNEAQ (reference sequence). The CDR3 DNA follows: TGTGCCAGCAGCTTAGGTGGCACCAACTATGGCTACACCTTC. Translated, it gives CASSLGGTNYGYTF.

This rearrangement joins TRBV2 to TRBJ2-3; 8 nucleotides match TRBD1. CDR1 is SNHLY and CDR2 is FYNNEI in the germline V gene. Trimming cost V 2 bases and J 4 bases; bases outside gene matches: 5. This CDR3 has 15 residues. CDR3 in amino acids: CASSERQGWSDTQYF. The DNA for the CDR3 is TGTGCCAGCAGTGAACGACAGGGGTGGTCAGATACGCAGTATTTT.

The chain uses TRBV5-4 and TRBJ2-3, with TRBD1 identical over 7 bases. Germline CDR1 and CDR2: SGHNT and YYREEE (reference sequence). The CDR3 runs 14 residues. V gave up 3 bases and J gave up 4 bases; unmatched junction bases: 5. CDR3 region: CASSSTGAPDTQYF. CDR3 DNA sequence: TGTGCCAGCAGCTCTACAGGGGCCCCAGATACGCAGTATTTT.

This chain uses TRBV29-1 with TRBJ1-1, with 7 nucleotides matching TRBD1. The germline V gene has CDR1 SQVTM and CDR2 ANQGSEA. This CDR3 is 14 amino acids long. The junction had 9 bases not matched to a gene; V was cut back by 5 bases and J by 3 bases. CDR3 in amino acids: CSVQRTGDDTEAFF. CDR3 nucleotides: TGCAGCGTTCAGAGGACAGGTGATGACACTGAAGCTTTCTTT. The full variable domain, completed using reference TRBV29-1 and TRBJ1-1, is SAVISQKPSRDICQRGTSLTIQCQVDSQVTMMFWYRQQPGQSLTLIATANQGSEATYESGFVIDKFPISRPNLTFSTLTVSNMSPEDSSIYLCSVQRTGDDTEAFFGQGTRLTVV.

This clone was observed a handful of times. The chain employs TRBV4-3 and TRBJ2-1, with 8 bases lining up with TRBD1. CDR1 LGHNA and CDR2 YSLEER come from the germline V gene. Trimming removed 4 bases from V and 5 bases from J; junction bases left unmatched: 7. The CDR3 contains 15 residues. The CDR3 coding sequence is TGCGCCAGCAGCCCGAGACAGGGGATGGACAATGAGCAGTTCTTC. Residues: CASSPRQGMDNEQFF.

The chain recombines TRBV7-2 with TRBJ2-5, with D unresolved. CDR1 and CDR2 from the germline V gene are SGHTA and FQGNSA. V was cut by 1 base and J by 1 base, with 13 bases left in between. The CDR3 loop spans 16 amino acids. Here the CDR3 DNA reads TGTGCCAGCAGCTTAGGGGCAGGTTTAGGCCAAGAGACCCAGTACTTC. Amino acids: CASSLGAGLGQETQYF.

On this clone: Other DNA sequences in this specimen translate into the identical CDR3. V gene TRBV6-5 combines with J gene TRBJ1-1; D remains ambiguous. CDR3 size: 13 residues. V shed 2 bases and J shed 1 base, with 5 bases lying between them. The V gene's germline CDR1 is MNHEY and CDR2 SVGAGI. The CDR3 bases are TGTGCCAGCAGTTACCAGGAGAACACTGAAGCTTTCTTT. This translates into CASSYQENTEAFF.

The chain carries TRBV18 and TRBJ1-2; 7 nucleotides align to TRBD1. The CDR3 is 15 amino acids. V dropped 3 bases and J dropped 6; count of bases not matched to a gene: 10. Germline CDR1 is KGHSH and CDR2 is LQKENI. The CDR3 bases are TGTGCCAGCTCACCTAGCACAGGGGTAGCGGATGGCTACACCTTC. Translated, it gives CASSPSTGVADGYTF.

V and J are TRBV27 and TRBJ2-7; perhaps TRBD1 as D (6 bases). Trimming left V 2 bases short and J 0 bases short, with 17 bases between. The CDR3 extends over 17 amino acids. Germline CDR1 is MNHEY and CDR2 is SMNVEV (reference sequence). CDR3 nucleotide sequence: TGTGCCAGCAGTTTAATCCGGGCGGCAGGGGCCTCCTACGAGCAGTACTTC. This sequence encodes CASSLIRAAGASYEQYF.

The V call is TRBV12-3 or TRBV12-4, the J call TRBJ2-7; 8 positions agree with TRBD1. V shed 6 bases, J shed 7 bases, and the junction held 8 bases outside the gene matches. The CDR3 consists of 13 residues. CDR3 sequence reads: CASSPGQGWEQYF. CDR3 nucleotide sequence: TGTGCCAGCAGCCCTGGACAGGGTTGGGAGCAGTACTTC.

This chain links TRBV4-1 with TRBJ2-7, with 9 nucleotides matching TRBD2. This CDR3 is built from 16 residues. V shed 0 bases, J shed 5 bases, and the junction held 8 bases outside the gene matches. Germline V gene sequence: CDR1 MGHRA, CDR2 YSYEKL. DNA for the CDR3: TGCGCCAGCAGCCAAGAAGGCAGCGGGGGGCACCACGAGCAGTACTTC. This translates into CASSQEGSGGHHEQYF.

V usage is TRBV9 and J usage is TRBJ2-3; D gene ambiguous. Deletions cut 3 bases from V and 1 base from J, with 12 bases between. This CDR3 comprises 15 residues. CDR1 is SGDLS, CDR2 YYNGEE, per germline. Here the CDR3 DNA reads TGTGCCAGCAGCGACCCGAAACAAGGCACAGATACGCAGTATTTT. Protein sequence: CASSDPKQGTDTQYF. The whole variable domain, filled in from reference TRBV9 and TRBJ2-3, reads DSGVTQTPKHLITATGQRVTLRCSPRSGDLSVYWYQQSLDQGLQFLIQYYNGEERAKGNILERFSAQQFPDLHSELNLSSLELGDSALYFCASSDPKQGTDTQYFGPGTRLTVL.